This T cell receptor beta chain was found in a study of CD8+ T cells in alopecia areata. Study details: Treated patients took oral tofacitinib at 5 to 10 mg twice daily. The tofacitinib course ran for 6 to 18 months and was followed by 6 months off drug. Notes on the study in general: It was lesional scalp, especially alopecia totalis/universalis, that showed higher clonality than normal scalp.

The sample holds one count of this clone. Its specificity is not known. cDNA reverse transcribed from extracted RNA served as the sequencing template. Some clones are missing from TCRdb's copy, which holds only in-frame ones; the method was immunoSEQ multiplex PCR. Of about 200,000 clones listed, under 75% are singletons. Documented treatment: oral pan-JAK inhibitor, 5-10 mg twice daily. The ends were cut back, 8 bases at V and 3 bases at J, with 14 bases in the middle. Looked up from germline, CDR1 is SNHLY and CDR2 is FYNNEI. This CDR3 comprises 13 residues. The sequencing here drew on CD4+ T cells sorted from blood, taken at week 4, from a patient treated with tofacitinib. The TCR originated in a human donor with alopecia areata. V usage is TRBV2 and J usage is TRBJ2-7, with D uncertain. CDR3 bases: TGTGCCAGCTCCATAGTAAGCAGCTACGAGCAGTACTTC. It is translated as CASSIVSSYEQYF.